This note documents a single T cell receptor beta chain sequence. The germline V gene has CDR1 MNHEY and CDR2 SMNVEV (reference sequence). This CDR3 region has 16 residues. V lost 5 bases and J 8 bases, leaving 21 bases between the germline ends. The data stem from a study of CD8 T cells in Susac syndrome. Random hexamers primed reverse transcription of 0.5 to 1 ug RNA. From the immunoSEQ multiplex PCR reads, TCRdb called clonotypes with MiXCR, one entry per CDR3 protein. This sample has roughly 170,000 distinct CDR3 sequences, with about 93% found just once. The sequence derives from a human donor with multiple sclerosis. The chain combines TRBV27 with TRBJ1-4, with D maybe TRBD1 (5 bases). The sample taken for sequencing was CD4+ T cells from PBMCs. DNA of the CDR3: TGTGCCAGCAGTCCTCGGGAGGGGCCCTGGCACGAAAAACTGTTTTTT. Translation: CASSPREGPWHEKLFF.